A selection of T cell receptor beta chains follows, all from one sample in a study of PD-1 blockade in classical Hodgkin lymphoma. Assay used: immunoSEQ multiplex PCR; TCRdb lists only in-frame clones, some missing. This sample yields over 85,000 clones, of which approximately 94% are seen a single time; around 2% belongs to the top ten. Here the sequenced sample was peripheral blood mononuclear cells (PBMCs), taken before the fourth cycle of nivolumab. Every receptor here comes from a human donor with classical Hodgkin lymphoma. Both conserved end residues are part of each CDR3. Each record gives: clone size, V gene, J gene, D gene, CDR3 protein, CDR3 DNA. A D gene is named only where the DNA matches it firmly. Size values are once, few and many counts, or a class for expanded clones, and some rows have none.

once,TRBV14,TRBJ2-5,TRBD2,CASSQVRTSGRAIETQYF,TGTGCCAGCAGCCAAGTAAGAACTAGCGGGAGGGCCATCGAGACCCAGTACTTC
-,TRBV28,TRBJ2-1,-,CASSLFGSSYNEQFF,TGTGCCAGCAGTTTATTTGGGAGCTCCTACAATGAGCAGTTCTTC
once,TRBV7-2,TRBJ2-1,-,CASSRGAYNEQFF,TGTGCCAGCAGCCGCGGCGCGTACAATGAGCAGTTCTTC
-,TRBV7-6,TRBJ1-1,-,CASSLRGTRMNTEAFF,TGTGCCAGCAGCTTAAGGGGGACCCGGATGAACACTGAAGCTTTCTTT
-,TRBV19,TRBJ2-3,-,CASSILVSTDTQYF,TGTGCCAGTAGTATCCTGGTCAGCACAGATACGCAGTATTTT
-,TRBV27,TRBJ1-1,-,CASSFRAGEAFF,TGTGCCAGCAGTTTTCGTGCGGGTGAAGCTTTCTTT
-,TRBV2,TRBJ2-3,TRBD2,CASSEVLAGANTQYF,TGTGCCAGCAGTGAGGTACTAGCGGGTGCCAATACGCAGTATTTT
-,TRBV30,TRBJ2-7,TRBD1,CAWKTTGGEGGQYF,TGTGCCTGGAAGACGACAGGGGGAGAGGGTGGGCAGTACTTC
-,TRBV5-5,TRBJ1-2,TRBD1,CASRSEGQGPREYGYTF,TGTGCCAGCAGATCGGAGGGACAGGGGCCCCGGGAGTATGGCTACACCTTC
once,TRBV7-8,TRBJ2-7,TRBD1,CASSTTPDRAYEQYF,TGTGCCAGCAGCACTACTCCGGACAGGGCCTACGAGCAGTACTTC
-,TRBV7-3,TRBJ2-1,-,CASSFSREGSYNEQFF,TGTGCCAGCAGCTTTTCTCGAGAGGGTAGCTACAATGAGCAGTTCTTC
-,TRBV11-2,TRBJ1-4,-,CASSFGGGNEKLFF,TGTGCCAGCAGCTTCGGAGGGGGTAATGAAAAACTGTTTTTT
once,TRBV28,TRBJ1-5,-,CASSWRQSNQPQHF,TGTGCCAGCAGTTGGAGACAGAGCAATCAGCCCCAGCATTTT
-,TRBV27,TRBJ1-1,-,CASGRSTEAFF,TGTGCCAGTGGAAGGAGCACTGAAGCTTTCTTT
-,TRBV6-4,TRBJ2-3,-,CASSKGTRLSSTDTQYF,TGTGCCAGCAGCAAGGGAACCCGACTGTCTAGCACAGATACGCAGTATTTT
-,TRBV21-1,TRBJ2-1,-,CASSNASNEQFF,TGTGCCAGCAGCAACGCTAGCAATGAGCAGTTCTTC
once,TRBV18,TRBJ2-7,-,CASSKVSGAYEQYF,TGTGCCAGCTCCAAGGTTAGCGGAGCCTACGAGCAGTACTTC